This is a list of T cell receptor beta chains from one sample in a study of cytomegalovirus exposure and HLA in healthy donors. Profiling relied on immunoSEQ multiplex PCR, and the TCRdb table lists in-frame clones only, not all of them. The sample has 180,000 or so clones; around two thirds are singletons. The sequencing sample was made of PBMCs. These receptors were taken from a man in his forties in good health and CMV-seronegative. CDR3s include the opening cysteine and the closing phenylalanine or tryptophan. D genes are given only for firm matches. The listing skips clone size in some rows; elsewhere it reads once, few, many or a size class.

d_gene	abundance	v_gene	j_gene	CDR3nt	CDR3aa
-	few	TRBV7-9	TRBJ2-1	TGTTCCAGCAGCTTAGTGCGGGGCGACAATGAGCAGTTCTTC	CSSSLVRGDNEQFF
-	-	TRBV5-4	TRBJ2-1	TGTGCCAGCAGCTTGGGAGGCGGGGTGAACAATGAGCAGTTCTTC	CASSLGGGVNNEQFF
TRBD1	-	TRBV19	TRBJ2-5	TGTGCCAGTAGGGGACAGGGGATTGCGGAGGAGACCCAGTACTTC	CASRGQGIAEETQYF
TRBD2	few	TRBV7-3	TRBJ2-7	TGTGCCAGCAGCGAGCTAGCGGGAGGAGGGGTCGAGCAGTACTTC	CASSELAGGGVEQYF
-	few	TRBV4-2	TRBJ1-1	TGTGCCAGCAGCCAAGTAGGACGGGATTGGAACACTGAAGCTTTCTTT	CASSQVGRDWNTEAFF
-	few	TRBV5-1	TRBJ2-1	TGCGCCAGCAGCTTGGTCAGACTTAGCTCCTACAATGAGCAGTTCTTC	CASSLVRLSSYNEQFF
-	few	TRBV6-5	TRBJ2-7	TGTGCCAGCAGGAACCGGGACACGACCTACGAGCAGTACTTC	CASRNRDTTYEQYF
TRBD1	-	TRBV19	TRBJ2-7	TGTGCCAGTAAGGCCCAAGTCGCAGGACAGGGGGACTACGAGCAGTACTTC	CASKAQVAGQGDYEQYF
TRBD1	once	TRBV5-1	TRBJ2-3	TGCGCCAGCAACACAGGGGACACAGATACGCAGTATTTT	CASNTGDTDTQYF
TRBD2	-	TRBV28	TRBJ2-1	TGTGCCTCCAGAAGGGGGAGCGGGGGGGCCTACAATGAGCAGTTCTTC	CASRRGSGGAYNEQFF
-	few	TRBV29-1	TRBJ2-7	TGCAGCGTCGGAGAGTGGGGGGAATCCTACGAGCAGTACTTC	CSVGEWGESYEQYF
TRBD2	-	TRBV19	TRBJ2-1	TGTGCCAGTAGTAACCTCGCGGGAGGGGAGCAGTTCTTC	CASSNLAGGEQFF
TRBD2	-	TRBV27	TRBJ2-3	TGTGCCAGCAGTTTAGTAGCGGGAGGTAATACGCAGTATTTT	CASSLVAGGNTQYF